The clone carrying this TCR beta chain was observed a handful of times. The antigen is unknown. The source of the sample is a study of T-cell reconstitution after alpha-beta-depleted transplantation in children. Study outcomes and limitations: Newly produced T cells mostly provided counts and TCRbeta diversity after one year, as hyperexpanded clones declined. It was surviving recipient T cells and thymic progenitors that gave some patients high TCRbeta diversity at day 60. Reported findings indicate that, about two months after transplant, alpha-beta T cells came from several hundred expanded clones, which were derived from non-depleted graft cells.

Molecular barcoding with unique molecular identifiers was used for the TCRbeta library. Using its own MiXCR run on the PCR reads, TCRdb lists one record per CDR3 protein. There are just under 350,000 distinct CDR3 sequences in the sample; roughly 17% occur only once, and around 43% lies in the top ten. This CDR3 region has 16 residues. Trimming removed 4 bases at V and 3 bases at J, with 13 bases between. Germline CDR1 and CDR2: SGHDN and FVKESK. The material sequenced was PBMCs, mostly from graft donor cells, taken 360 days after TCRalphabeta/CD19-depleted stem cell transplant. V usage is TRBV14 and J usage is TRBJ1-6, with D maybe TRBD1 (5 bases). This clonotype was sampled from a male patient aged 2-10 years who had a stem cell transplant for acute lymphoblastic leukemia, so the T cells may come from the graft donor. The CDR3: CASSPRDGIYNSPLHF. The CDR3 nucleotides read TGTGCCAGCAGCCCCCGGGACGGTATCTATAATTCACCCCTCCACTTT.